These 6 T cell receptor beta chains came from one sample sequenced in a study of T cell responses to AZD1222 COVID-19 vaccine (dated by TCRdb to the early 2020s). In the paper's terms, the time point label means: baseline before first vaccination. Libraries came from the immunoSEQ multiplex PCR assay. Held by TCRdb, this immuneACCESS table contains in-frame sequences only and omits some clones. Under half of the omission traces to an unresolved V gene where checked; the cause of the rest is unknown. Across this sample there are roughly 140,000 clones, with roughly 92% seen only once. Around 1.8% of the sample lies in the top ten. This specimen was peripheral blood, taken on day 0 of AZD1222 vaccination. All receptors derive from an adult in good health.

The rearrangement links TRBV5-1 to TRBJ1-1; TRBD1 matches at 7 bases. CDR3 length: 14 residues. V lost 4 bases, J lost 1 base, and 4 bases stayed unmatched. The germline CDR1 and CDR2 sequences are SGHRS and YFSETQ. CDR3 DNA: TGCGCCAGCAGCCAGGACAGGCAGAACACTGAAGCTTTCTTT. This sequence encodes CASSQDRQNTEAFF.

The V and J genes are TRBV5-6 and TRBJ2-1; 12 bases align to TRBD1. The J segment lost 9 bases and the V segment lost 2 bases, leaving 3 bases of the junction unmatched. Per the germline V gene, CDR1 is SGHDT and CDR2 is YYEEEE. The length of the CDR3 is 14 residues. The CDR3 nucleotides are TGTGCCAGCAGCTTAGGGACAGGGGGCGGTGAGCAGTTCTTC. This gives the protein CASSLGTGGGEQFF. Variable domain in full (rest from reference TRBV5-6 and TRBJ2-1): DAGVTQSPTHLIKTRGQQVTLRCSPKSGHDTVSWYQQALGQGPQFIFQYYEEEERQRGNFPDRFSGHQFPNYSSELNVNALLLGDSALYLCASSLGTGGGEQFFGPGTRLTVL.

The J gene is TRBJ2-1, the V gene TRBV10-3; D is possibly TRBD2 (6 bases). Per germline, CDR1 ENHRY and CDR2 SYGVKD. The CDR3 covers 11 residues. With 11 bases removed from V and 6 bases from J, the gap between germline ends came to 11 bases. CDR3 coding DNA: TGTGCCGTTAGCGGCGGCAATGAGCAGTTCTTC. This translates into CAVSGGNEQFF.

The V and J genes are TRBV5-1 and TRBJ2-7, with D perhaps TRBD1 or TRBD2 (5 bases each). This CDR3 contains 14 residues. V was cut by 2 bases and J by 3 bases, with 12 bases left in between. The V gene's germline CDR1 is SGHRS and CDR2 YFSETQ. CDR3 in DNA: TGCGCCAGCAGCTTCGGGACGGGCTTCTACGAGCAGTACTTC. As protein: CASSFGTGFYEQYF.

The chain joins TRBV28 to TRBJ1-1; 8 bases are shared with TRBD1. V trimming: 7 bases; J trimming: 6 bases; junction bases outside the gene matches: 10. Looked up from germline, CDR1 is MDHEN and CDR2 is SYDVKM. The CDR3 loop spans 14 amino acids. The CDR3 bases are TGTGCCAGCATCCCGACAGGGGAAATCCCTGAAGCTTTCTTT. Amino acids: CASIPTGEIPEAFF.

J is TRBJ1-2 and V is TRBV9; D might be TRBD1 (6 bases). Per the germline V gene, CDR1 is SGDLS and CDR2 is YYNGEE. The CDR3 is 14 amino acids. V lost 0 bases and J lost 6, with 12 bases in between. This CDR3 reads CASSVEVAGDGYTF. The CDR3 DNA is TGTGCCAGCAGCGTAGAGGTGGCAGGGGATGGCTACACCTTC.